The 22 T cell receptor beta chains below come from one sample, sequenced in a study of cytomegalovirus exposure and HLA in healthy donors. PCR primers comprised 60 Vbeta and 13 Jbeta primers. The repertoire was sequenced with immunoSEQ multiplex PCR; TCRdb's copy has only in-frame clones and lacks some. This table holds about 100,000 clones. The sample comprised PBMCs. These receptors originate from a man aged 50-59 years in good health and CMV-seronegative.

The chain couples TRBV30 to TRBJ2-2; no clear D. The CDR3 has 13 residues. Trimming removed 5 bases at V and 1 base at J, with 8 bases between. Germline CDR1 GTSNPN, CDR2 SVGIG (reference sequence). The chain's CDR3 is CAWGRLNTGELFF. The CDR3 DNA reads TGTGCCTGGGGCCGTTTGAACACCGGGGAGCTGTTTTTT.

CDR3 in amino acids: CASSGGGGLYEQYF. The DNA of the CDR3 is TGTGCCAGCAGCGGCGGGGGAGGACTTTACGAGCAGTACTTC. The rearrangement joins TRBV5-4 to TRBJ2-7, with TRBD2 matching over 7 bases. Losses at the gene ends were 4 bases for V and 4 bases for J; bases not matched to a gene: 8. CDR3 size: 14 residues. Looked up from germline, CDR1 is SGHNT and CDR2 is YYREEE (reference sequence).

The rearrangement links TRBV19 to TRBJ1-1, with TRBD1 identical over 9 bases. The CDR3 totals 19 residues. Germline values: CDR1 LNHDA, CDR2 SQIVND (reference sequence). The ends lost 5 bases at V and 0 bases at J; junction bases unmatched: 16. Here the CDR3 reads CASSSSLPGQGNMNTEAFF. CDR3 DNA sequence: TGTGCCAGTAGTTCCTCATTACCGGGACAGGGAAATATGAACACTGAAGCTTTCTTT.

The chain employs TRBV5-4 and TRBJ2-5, with D possibly TRBD2 on 5 matching bases. CDR3 length equals 14 residues. V lost 2 bases, J lost 1 base, and 9 bases lay in between. Germline-derived CDR1 and CDR2 are SGHNT and YYREEE (reference sequence). The CDR3 bases are TGTGCCAGCAGCTTTCAGCGGATCCAAGAGACCCAGTACTTC. It yields the protein CASSFQRIQETQYF.

J is TRBJ1-1 and V is TRBV30; TRBD1 might be the D (5 bases). The germline V gene encodes CDR1 GTSNPN and CDR2 SVGIG (reference sequence). Trimming stripped 0 bases from V and 3 bases from J, with 8 bases between. This CDR3 comprises 13 residues. Written as DNA, the CDR3 is TGTGCCTGGAGTGTTGTGACAGACACTGAAGCTTTCTTT. It specifies CAWSVVTDTEAFF.

CDR3 coding DNA: TGTGCCACGACGGGGGGCACCGGGGAGCTGTTTTTT. It encodes CATTGGTGELFF. This chain uses TRBV15 with TRBJ2-2; 7 bases fit TRBD2. CDR1 and CDR2 from the germline V gene are LNHNV and YYDKDF (reference sequence). The CDR3 sequence is 12 residues long. V was clipped by 9 bases and J by 4 bases; unmatched bases: 2.

The chain joins TRBV18 to TRBJ2-7, with D unresolved. CDR3 length equals 14 residues. Germline CDR1 reads KGHSH; CDR2 reads LQKENI. Trimming took off 0 bases at V and 3 bases at J, with 9 bases between the two ends. The CDR3 region has the DNA TGTGCCAGCTCACCACCTTCAGTCCGCTACGAGCAGTACTTC. This translates into CASSPPSVRYEQYF.

The J gene is TRBJ2-5, the V gene TRBV6-1; 7 bases are a match to TRBD1. Germline V gene lookup returns CDR1 MNHNS and CDR2 SASEGT. This CDR3 comprises 14 residues. J lost 0 bases, V lost 8 bases, and 6 bases had no gene match. The DNA for the CDR3 is TGTGCCAGCCAATGGGGACAGAACCAAGAGACCCAGTACTTC. It yields the protein CASQWGQNQETQYF.

The chain links TRBV18 to TRBJ2-5; D uncertain. Germline lookup yields CDR1 KGHSH and CDR2 LQKENI. The germline V and J ends were trimmed by 2 bases and 4 bases, with 11 bases remaining between them. CDR3 length equals 14 residues. The CDR3 region has the DNA TGTGCCAGCTCACCAGGCCTAGTAGGAGAGACCCAGTACTTC. Translation: CASSPGLVGETQYF.

The rearrangement uses TRBV11-2 and TRBJ2-1, with 10 positions matching TRBD2. Germline V gene data show CDR1 as SGHAT and CDR2 as FQNNGV. V gave up 7 bases and J gave up 4 bases; unmatched junction bases: 16. CDR3 length: 18 amino acids. Here the CDR3 DNA reads TGTGCCAGCACCGACACCAGGAAGCGGGAGGGGAAATACAATGAGCAGTTCTTC. This sequence encodes CASTDTRKREGKYNEQFF.

The CDR3 bases are TGTGCCAGCAGTTACTCGGCCGGGGTGATCTACAATGAGCAGTTCTTC. Translation gives CASSYSAGVIYNEQFF. This chain uses TRBV6-5 with TRBJ2-1; D is perhaps TRBD2 (5 bases). Germline CDR1 reads MNHEY; CDR2 reads SVGAGI. Trimming shortened V by 0 bases and J by 3 bases, and 12 bases separated the two germline ends. The CDR3 consists of 16 residues.

In DNA form, the CDR3 reads TGTGCCAGCAGAGACCCGACAGGGGTGGTCGACGAGCAGTACTTC. It encodes CASRDPTGVVDEQYF. This rearrangement joins TRBV5-4 to TRBJ2-7, with 8 bases lining up with TRBD1. The J segment lost 5 bases and the V segment lost 5 bases, leaving 12 bases of the junction unmatched. CDR1 is SGHNT and CDR2 is YYREEE in the germline V gene (reference sequence). The CDR3 runs to 15 residues.

The chain couples TRBV5-4 to TRBJ2-7; 14 nucleotides align to TRBD2. Looked up from germline, CDR1 is SGHNT and CDR2 is YYREEE (reference sequence). This CDR3 comprises 16 residues. The V and J ends lost 7 bases and 6 bases, in that order; junction bases with no gene match: 12. CDR3 DNA: TGTGCCAGCGGATCCGGGACTAGCGGGAGAGGGAGCGAGCAGTACTTC. This sequence encodes CASGSGTSGRGSEQYF.

This chain links TRBV14 with TRBJ1-2; the D is unclear. The ends were cut back, 0 bases at V and 5 bases at J, with 7 bases in the middle. The CDR3 runs to 13 residues. Germline-derived CDR1 and CDR2 are SGHDN and FVKESK. CDR3 region: CASSQDPGYGYTF. In DNA, the CDR3 is TGTGCCAGCAGCCAAGATCCGGGGTATGGCTACACCTTC.

The chain combines TRBV9 with TRBJ2-2; 8 positions agree with TRBD2. The CDR3 spans 13 residues. The trim removed 7 bases at V and 4 bases at J, leaving 3 bases unmatched. Germline assignment: CDR1 SGDLS and CDR2 YYNGEE. CDR3 coding DNA: TGTGCCAGCGCCACTAGCGGCACCGGGGAGCTGTTTTTT. Translating it yields CASATSGTGELFF. Combining the CDR3 with reference TRBV9 and TRBJ2-2 gives the whole variable domain DSGVTQTPKHLITATGQRVTLRCSPRSGDLSVYWYQQSLDQGLQFLIQYYNGEERAKGNILERFSAQQFPDLHSELNLSSLELGDSALYFCASATSGTGELFFGEGSRLTVL.

This rearrangement joins TRBV27 to TRBJ2-7, with 7 bases that match TRBD1. The junction had 3 bases not matched to a gene; V was cut back by 3 bases and J by 1 base. The CDR3 totals 14 residues. The germline CDR1 and CDR2 sequences are MNHEY and SMNVEV (reference sequence). CDR3 sequence: CASSFQGQSYEQYF. Written as DNA, the CDR3 is TGTGCCAGCAGTTTTCAGGGACAGTCCTACGAGCAGTACTTC.

The CDR3 spells CASSPPGLETQYF. The CDR3 coding sequence is TGTGCCAGCTCACCACCCGGGTTAGAGACCCAGTACTTC. V is TRBV18 and J is TRBJ2-5; no definite D call. V lost 0 bases to trimming and J lost 4 bases, with 6 bases between them. Germline lookup yields CDR1 KGHSH and CDR2 LQKENI. The length of the CDR3 is 13 residues.

The chain joins TRBV5-1 to TRBJ2-1; 13 bases match TRBD2. The V gene's germline CDR1 is SGHRS and CDR2 YFSETQ. The junction had 9 bases not matched to a gene; V was cut back by 4 bases and J by 8 bases. The CDR3 totals 16 residues. The CDR3 nucleotides are TGCGCCAGCAGCCATCCGGGGACTAGCGGGACCCATGAGCAGTTCTTC. Translation: CASSHPGTSGTHEQFF.

The chain joins TRBV30 to TRBJ1-2; 12 bases align to TRBD1. CDR1 is GTSNPN, CDR2 SVGIG, per germline (reference sequence). The CDR3 is 14 amino acids. The trim removed 8 bases at V and 4 bases at J, leaving 8 bases unmatched. This CDR3 is CARGQGAQVYGYTF. The CDR3, as DNA: TGTGCCCGGGGACAGGGGGCGCAAGTCTATGGCTACACCTTC.

The chain links TRBV19 to TRBJ1-2; TRBD1 matches at 11 bases. Germline assignment: CDR1 LNHDA and CDR2 SQIVND (reference sequence). There are 16 residues in the CDR3. Trimming took 6 bases from V and 4 from J; bases not matched to a gene: 10. For the CDR3, the DNA is TGTGCCAGTAGCACCGGGACAGGGGGTCGGAGCTATGGCTACACCTTC. Its protein is CASSTGTGGRSYGYTF.

This rearrangement joins TRBV9 to TRBJ2-5; no clear D gene. The V end lost 3 bases, the J end lost 4 bases, and 10 bases lay between the germline ends. The CDR3 consists of 13 residues. CDR1 SGDLS and CDR2 YYNGEE come from the germline V gene. The CDR3 loop is CASSDDWRETQYF. CDR3 DNA sequence: TGTGCCAGCAGCGACGATTGGAGAGAGACCCAGTACTTC. The full variable domain, rest sourced from reference TRBV9 and TRBJ2-5, is DSGVTQTPKHLITATGQRVTLRCSPRSGDLSVYWYQQSLDQGLQFLIQYYNGEERAKGNILERFSAQQFPDLHSELNLSSLELGDSALYFCASSDDWRETQYFGPGTRLLVL.

V is TRBV5-8 and J is TRBJ2-7; tentative D call: TRBD1 (5 bases). The CDR3 is made up of 14 amino acids. The germline V and J ends were trimmed by 4 bases and 0 bases, with 11 bases remaining between them. Germline values: CDR1 SGHTS, CDR2 YDEGEE. The CDR3 coding sequence is TGTGCCAGCAGCCCCCAGGGCGGCTCCTACGAGCAGTACTTC. As protein: CASSPQGGSYEQYF.